The 20 T cell receptor beta chains given below trace back to one sample, sequenced in a study of T cells after yellow fever vaccination. One entry per CDR3 protein, called by TCRdb with MiXCR from the 5' RACE reads. The data hold 25,000 to 35,000 distinct CDR3 sequences, with 6.3% observed a single time. Sample: PBMCs, either bulk or a sorted T-cell subset (CD4+, CD8+, memory, or dextramer-sorted; not recorded which), taken on the day of the yellow fever booster vaccination. The receptors shown here come from a young man who received the YFV17D yellow fever vaccine.

This clonotype occurred many times. V is TRBV20-1 and J is TRBJ2-1, with D hard to call. From germline, CDR1 is DFQATT and CDR2 SNEGSKA (reference sequence). CDR3 length equals 12 residues. The V and J ends lost 3 bases and 9 bases respectively, with 12 bases between them. The CDR3 bases are TGCAGTGCTAGCGCCTTTACTGGTGAGCAGTTCTTC. It encodes CSASAFTGEQFF.

This clonotype was recorded a few times. This CDR3 is CASSLMGSGQRNQPQHF. In nucleotides, the CDR3 is TGTGCCAGCAGCTTAATGGGTTCGGGACAGCGCAATCAGCCCCAGCATTTT. The rearrangement joins TRBV7-8 to TRBJ1-5, with 7 nucleotides matching TRBD1. Germline CDR1 reads SGHVS; CDR2 reads FQNEAQ. Trimming took 2 bases from V and 2 from J; bases not matched to a gene: 9. This CDR3 comprises 17 residues.

This clonotype appeared a few times. This chain links TRBV27 with TRBJ1-2, with 8 bases matching TRBD1. The CDR3 consists of 17 residues. With 5 bases clipped from V and 5 bases from J, the junction kept 16 bases outside the gene matches. CDR1 and CDR2 (germline): MNHEY, SMNVEV (reference sequence). DNA of the CDR3: TGTGCCAGCAGTCCCTCGGCGGGCAGGGGGCGAGGGTATGGCTACACCTTC. Protein: CASSPSAGRGRGYGYTF.

The chain has TRBV4-3 and TRBJ2-4, with D perhaps TRBD1 (6 bases). Germline V gene lookup returns CDR1 LGHNA and CDR2 YSLEER. Trimming shortened V by 0 bases and J by 1 base, and 19 bases separated the two germline ends. This CDR3 has 19 residues. Written as DNA, the CDR3 is TGCGCCAGCAGCCAAGAAGGGAGTCGTGGGGGCTCGGCCAAAAACATTCAGTACTTC. Encoded protein: CASSQEGSRGGSAKNIQYF.

About this clonotype itself: A single base separates this from a much larger clone, so it may be a read error. The V and J genes are TRBV3-1 and TRBJ1-4; no definite D call. The V gene's germline CDR1 is LGHDT and CDR2 YNNKEL (reference sequence). This CDR3 contains 13 residues. The CDR3 region has the DNA TGTGCCATCAGCCAAGGCCCCTCTGTAAAACTGTTTTTT. Its translation: CAISQGPSVKLFF. The full variable domain, completed using reference TRBV3-1 and TRBJ1-4, is DTAVSQTPKYLVTQMGNDKSIKCEQNLGHDTMYWYKQDSKKFLKIMFSYNNKELIINETVPNRFSPKSPDKAHLNLHINSLELGDSAVYFCAISQGPSVKLFFGSGTQLSVL.

This clonotype was detected many times. The genes are TRBV20-1 and TRBJ2-7, with 10 positions matching TRBD2. Germline V CDR1 and CDR2: DFQATT, SNEGSKA (reference sequence). V lost 3 bases to trimming and J lost 0 bases; unmatched junction nucleotides: 11. This CDR3 spans 17 amino acids. CDR3 bases: TGCAGTGCTAGTCCACTAGCGGGACCAGATTTCTCCTACGAGCAGTACTTC. It specifies CSASPLAGPDFSYEQYF.

With respect to this clonotype: Relative to the germline gene, one junction end is altered; a read error may explain this. The chain joins TRBV5-6 to TRBJ1-1, with unresolved D. This CDR3 is 12 amino acids long. CDR1 is SGHDT and CDR2 is YYEEEE in the germline V gene. The CDR3 protein is CDSSTGLTEAFF. The CDR3 region has the DNA TGTGACAGCAGTACCGGGCTCACTGAAGCTTTCTTT. Looking up the rest from reference TRBV5-6 and TRBJ1-1 gives the full variable domain: DAGVTQSPTHLIKTRGQQVTLRCSPKSGHDTVSWYQQALGQGPQFIFQYYEEEERQRGNFPDRFSGHQFPNYSSELNVNALLLGDSALYLCDSSTGLTEAFFGQGTRLTVV.

The chain is built from TRBV18 and TRBJ2-2; 11 nucleotides align to TRBD1. The CDR3 consists of 15 residues. CDR1 and CDR2 (germline): KGHSH, LQKENI. The trim removed 3 bases at V and 4 bases at J, leaving 1 base unmatched. CDR3 sequence: CASSPGTGGTGELFF. For the CDR3, the DNA is TGTGCCAGCTCACCGGGGACAGGGGGCACCGGGGAGCTGTTTTTT.

This clonotype was found many times. The chain links TRBV18 to TRBJ1-2, with unresolved D. Deletions cut 2 bases from V and 8 bases from J, with 12 bases between. CDR1 and CDR2 from the germline V gene are KGHSH and LQKENI. This CDR3 is 13 amino acids long. CDR3 region: CASSPSGNEGYTF. The CDR3 DNA is TGTGCCAGCTCACCATCCGGAAACGAAGGCTACACCTTC. Full variable domain (rest looked up from reference TRBV18 and TRBJ1-2): NAGVMQNPRHLVRRRGQEARLRCSPMKGHSHVYWYRQLPEEGLKFMVYLQKENIIDESGMPKERFSAEFPKEGPSILRIQQVVRGDSAAYFCASSPSGNEGYTFGSGTRLTVV.

The J gene is TRBJ2-1, the V gene TRBV2; tentatively, D is TRBD1 (5 bases). Trimming took 3 bases from V and 6 from J, leaving 21 bases between them. Germline lookup yields CDR1 SNHLY and CDR2 FYNNEI. The CDR3 is 17 amino acids. This chain's CDR3 is CASSDVEWGPLGNEQFF. CDR3 bases: TGTGCCAGCAGTGATGTGGAGTGGGGCCCCCTAGGCAATGAGCAGTTCTTC.

This clonotype was recorded at least ten times. The gene calls are TRBV3-1 and TRBJ2-2; the D is unclear. There are 15 residues in the CDR3. CDR1 and CDR2 from the germline V gene are LGHDT and YNNKEL (reference sequence). Trimming pared 4 bases from V and 6 bases from J, leaving 15 bases between. For the CDR3, the DNA is TGTGCCAGCAGCCCGGTCCCTTTTGGGGCCGGGGAGCTGTTTTTT. Translating it yields CASSPVPFGAGELFF. The variable domain in full, completed from reference TRBV3-1 and TRBJ2-2, reads DTAVSQTPKYLVTQMGNDKSIKCEQNLGHDTMYWYKQDSKKFLKIMFSYNNKELIINETVPNRFSPKSPDKAHLNLHINSLELGDSAVYFCASSPVPFGAGELFFGEGSRLTVL.

The chain employs TRBV10-3 and TRBJ2-1; 11 positions agree with TRBD2. V was pared by 5 bases and J by 6 bases, with 6 bases of the junction left unmatched. From germline, CDR1 is ENHRY and CDR2 SYGVKD. This CDR3 has 15 residues. The chain's CDR3 is CAISIAGGPGNEQFF. CDR3 nucleotide sequence: TGTGCCATCAGTATAGCGGGAGGGCCAGGCAATGAGCAGTTCTTC.

This clonotype was picked up a small number of times. The chain combines TRBV12-3 or TRBV12-4 with TRBJ2-1; no clear D gene. V lost 5 bases, J lost 8 bases, and 13 bases lay in between. The CDR3 contains 13 residues. CDR3 amino acids: CASSPSRFHEQFF. CDR3 bases: TGTGCCAGCAGTCCCTCCCGGTTTCATGAGCAGTTCTTC.

This clonotype occurred many times. This rearrangement joins TRBV9 to TRBJ1-1; no definite D call. The CDR3 loop spans 13 amino acids. In germline, CDR1 is SGDLS, CDR2 YYNGEE. V dropped 0 bases and J dropped 3 bases, with 6 bases sitting between them. The chain's CDR3 is CASSVGGYTEAFF. The DNA of the CDR3 is TGTGCCAGCAGCGTAGGTGGTTACACTGAAGCTTTCTTT.

This clonotype was observed a few times. The chain carries TRBV28 and TRBJ2-7, with 11 bases that match TRBD2. J was trimmed by 6 bases and V by 7 bases; bases with no gene match: 8. Germline V CDR1 and CDR2: MDHEN, SYDVKM. The CDR3 contains 14 residues. Written as DNA, the CDR3 is TGTGCCAGCACCCCGGGGACTAGCGGTCTCGAGCAGTACTTC. It yields the protein CASTPGTSGLEQYF.

The chain links TRBV12-3 or TRBV12-4 to TRBJ1-1; TRBD1 is a possible D gene (5 bases). The CDR3 is 13 amino acids. V was pared by 6 bases and J by 6 bases, with 14 bases between. In DNA form, the CDR3 reads TGTGCCAGCAGCCAGCGGGGGAGTGCTGAAGCTTTCTTT. It is translated as CASSQRGSAEAFF.

In this sample, this clonotype turned up many times. V is TRBV14 and J is TRBJ2-3, with D possibly called TRBD1 or TRBD2 (5 bases each). Germline V gene lookup returns CDR1 SGHDN and CDR2 FVKESK. This CDR3 contains 14 residues. Trimming left V 3 bases short and J 8 bases short, with 15 bases between. CDR3 protein: CASSQQTGTSTQYF. DNA for the CDR3: TGTGCCAGCAGCCAGCAAACGGGGACCTCTACGCAGTATTTT.

The gene calls are TRBV12-3 or TRBV12-4 and TRBJ2-5; weak D call: TRBD2 (5 bases). Trimming cost V 4 bases and J 3 bases, with 9 bases left between them. The CDR3 covers 13 residues. DNA for the CDR3: TGTGCCAGCAGTTACGGGGTGGAAGAGACCCAGTACTTC. Protein product: CASSYGVEETQYF.

This clonotype was picked up a small number of times. The chain is built from TRBV6-2 or TRBV6-3 and TRBJ1-5; possibly TRBD1 for D (5 bases). V lost 0 bases to trimming and J lost 5 bases, with 11 bases between them. Germline V gene lookup returns CDR1 MNHEY and CDR2 SVGEGT. The CDR3 has 15 residues. The CDR3 loop reads CASSYSQGEDQPQHF. CDR3 coding DNA: TGTGCCAGCAGTTACTCGCAGGGTGAGGATCAGCCCCAGCATTTT.

This clonotype turned up a few times. The CDR3 coding sequence is TGTGCCAGTGGGACAGATTATTCACCCCTCCACTTT. This gives the protein CASGTDYSPLHF. The V call is TRBV7-9, the J call TRBJ1-6, with TRBD1 matching 7 bases. The V and J ends lost 9 bases and 8 bases, in that order; junction bases with no gene match: 4. The length of the CDR3 is 12 residues. CDR1 and CDR2 (germline): SEHNR, FQNEAQ (reference sequence).